Only a few counts were recorded for the clone carrying this T cell receptor beta chain. In germline, CDR1 is LGHNA, CDR2 YNFKEQ. The length of the CDR3 is 14 residues. Trimming stripped 8 bases from V and 5 bases from J, with 17 bases between. The authors' processing: Reference gene primer amplification yielded estimated nucleated cell counts. TCRdb keeps only in-frame clones here, not all; method: immunoSEQ multiplex PCR. Clonal size and the V and J genes are those of that table, whereas D and trimming came from the DNA. In the table there are 250,000 or so clones, 84% of which are singletons. These data are taken from a study of blood T cell repertoires in COVID-19. Whole-study context: The United States, Italy and Spain were the sources of the acute and convalescent COVID-19 samples. From T cells, B-cell-depleted T cells, or PBMCs came the material, which was cDNA or gDNA.

The gene calls are TRBV4-2 and TRBJ2-3; tentative D call: TRBD2 (6 bases). The source material was peripheral blood. This receptor was taken from a man in his forties or fifties with acute or convalescent COVID-19. The CDR3 region is CASRGGGEGDTQYF. The CDR3 bases are TGTGCCAGCCGCGGCGGCGGGGAAGGAGATACGCAGTATTTT.